This is a list of T cell receptor beta chains from one sample in a study of OX40 agonist ivuxolimab in advanced cancers. The repertoire was sequenced with immunoSEQ multiplex PCR; TCRdb's copy has only in-frame clones and lacks some. The table records under 100,000 clones, around 90% of them present only once. The sample consisted of CD4+ or CD8+ T cells sorted from blood, taken in a trial of the OX40 agonist ivuxolimab. These receptors came from an adult with an advanced solid tumor such as melanoma, head and neck, liver or kidney cancer. The CDR3 runs from the conserved cysteine through the conserved F or W. The D gene is left open where the match is weak. The size of a clone is reported for some rows only, either as once, few or many, or as a class for expanded clones.

abundance	j_gene	d_gene	v_gene	CDR3aa	CDR3nt
-	TRBJ1-1	-	TRBV11-2	CASKPRENTEAFF	TGTGCCAGCAAACCCCGGGAGAACACTGAAGCTTTCTTT
-	TRBJ1-1	-	TRBV15	CATSRDRGTEAFF	TGTGCCACCAGCAGAGATCGAGGGACGGAAGCTTTCTTT
-	TRBJ2-3	TRBD2	TRBV10-3	CAIRTGLASLF	TGTGCCATCAGGACTGGACTAGCGTCTCTTTTT
-	TRBJ1-1	-	TRBV7-2	CASSLGEVGAFF	TGTGCCAGCAGCTTAGGGGAAGTTGGTGCTTTCTTT
-	TRBJ2-7	-	TRBV6-1	CASSDPAGRSPVYEQYF	TGTGCCAGCAGTGACCCCGCAGGGCGCTCCCCCGTCTACGAGCAGTACTTC
-	TRBJ2-3	-	TRBV2	CASSAGVITTDTQYF	TGTGCCAGCAGTGCTGGGGTTATAACCACAGATACGCAGTATTTT
-	TRBJ1-2	-	TRBV27	CASSPQTFSYGYTF	TGTGCCAGCAGTCCACAGACATTTAGCTATGGCTACACCTTC
-	TRBJ2-7	-	TRBV27	CASVRESGEQYF	TGTGCCAGCGTCAGGGAGAGTGGCGAGCAGTACTTC
-	TRBJ2-3	-	TRBV4-1	CASSHPPRGQALDTQYF	TGCGCCAGCAGCCACCCTCCTCGGGGACAAGCCTTGGATACGCAGTATTTT
few	TRBJ2-7	TRBD2	TRBV19	CASSISGDPYEQYF	TGTGCCAGTAGTATTAGCGGGGACCCCTACGAGCAGTACTTC
-	TRBJ2-7	TRBD2	TRBV7-6	CASSLALLAGAPYEQYF	TGTGCCAGCAGCTTAGCTCTGCTAGCGGGGGCCCCCTACGAGCAGTACTTC
-	TRBJ2-1	-	TRBV11-2	CASSLPVGVNEQFF	TGTGCCAGCAGCTTACCGGTCGGGGTCAATGAGCAGTTCTTC
once	TRBJ2-7	TRBD1	TRBV7-2	CASSDGTVPSAEQYF	TGTGCCAGCAGCGACGGGACAGTACCCAGCGCTGAGCAGTACTTC
-	TRBJ1-6	-	TRBV6-5	CASTSVANSPLHF	TGTGCCAGCACTTCGGTGGCTAATTCACCCCTCCACTTT
-	TRBJ2-5	TRBD2	TRBV7-9	CASSLTSGGLPETQYF	TGTGCCAGCAGCTTAACTAGCGGGGGCCTACCAGAGACCCAGTACTTC
-	TRBJ2-1	-	TRBV6-6	CASSDGHSSYNEQFF	TGTGCCAGCAGTGACGGACATTCTTCCTACAATGAGCAGTTCTTC
-	TRBJ2-7	-	TRBV19	CASSGTGGPYEQYF	TGTGCCAGTAGTGGCACAGGAGGTCCCTACGAGCAGTACTTC
-	TRBJ1-1	TRBD1	TRBV6-6	CASSYPRGQGAPEAFF	TGTGCCAGCAGTTACCCCCGGGGACAGGGGGCACCTGAAGCTTTCTTT
-	TRBJ1-6	-	TRBV5-1	CASITGNSPLHF	TGCGCCAGCATCACAGGGAATTCACCCCTCCACTTT
-	TRBJ2-6	-	TRBV6-5	CASSYYISGANVLTF	TGTGCCAGCAGTTACTACATCTCTGGGGCCAACGTCCTGACTTTC
-	TRBJ2-7	-	TRBV9	CASSGSPSVGWYEQYF	TGTGCCAGCAGCGGGAGTCCGAGCGTTGGGTGGTACGAGCAGTACTTC
-	TRBJ2-7	TRBD2	TRBV7-9	CASSPGRGVSYEQYF	TGTGCCAGCAGCCCTGGGCGGGGGGTATCCTACGAGCAGTACTTC